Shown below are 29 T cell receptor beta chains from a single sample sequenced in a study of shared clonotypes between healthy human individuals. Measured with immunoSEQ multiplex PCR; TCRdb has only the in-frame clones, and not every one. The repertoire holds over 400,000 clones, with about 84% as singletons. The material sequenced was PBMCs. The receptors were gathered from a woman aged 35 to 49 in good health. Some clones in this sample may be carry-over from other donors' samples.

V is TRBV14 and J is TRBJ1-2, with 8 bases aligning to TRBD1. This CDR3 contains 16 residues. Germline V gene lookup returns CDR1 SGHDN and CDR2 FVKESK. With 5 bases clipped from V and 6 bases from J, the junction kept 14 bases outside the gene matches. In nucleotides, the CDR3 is TGTGCCAGCAGCGCCCGGACAGGGCGCTATGGGGATGGCTACACCTTC. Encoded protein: CASSARTGRYGDGYTF.

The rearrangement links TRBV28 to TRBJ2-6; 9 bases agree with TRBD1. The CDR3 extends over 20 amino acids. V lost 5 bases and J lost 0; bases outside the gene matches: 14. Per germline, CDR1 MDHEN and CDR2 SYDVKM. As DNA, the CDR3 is TGTGCCAGCAGTGCCCGTCTTGGGACAGGGATCAGCTCTGGGGCCAACGTCCTGACTTTC. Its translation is CASSARLGTGISSGANVLTF.

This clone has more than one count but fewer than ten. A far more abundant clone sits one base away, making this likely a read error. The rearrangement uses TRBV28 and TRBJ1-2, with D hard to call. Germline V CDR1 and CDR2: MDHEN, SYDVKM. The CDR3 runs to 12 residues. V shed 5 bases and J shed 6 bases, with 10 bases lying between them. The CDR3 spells CASSPPWDGYTF. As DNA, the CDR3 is TGTGCCAGCAGTCCCCCCTGGGATGGCTACACCTTC.

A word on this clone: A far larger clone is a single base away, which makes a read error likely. The CDR3 DNA reads as TGTGCCATCAGTGAATTGGACTTCTCTGGGGCCAACGTCCTGACTTTC. It encodes CAISELDFSGANVLTF. The V and J genes are TRBV6-1 and TRBJ2-6; D is perhaps TRBD2 (5 bases). In germline, CDR1 is MNHNS, CDR2 SASEGT. The CDR3 is 16 residues long.

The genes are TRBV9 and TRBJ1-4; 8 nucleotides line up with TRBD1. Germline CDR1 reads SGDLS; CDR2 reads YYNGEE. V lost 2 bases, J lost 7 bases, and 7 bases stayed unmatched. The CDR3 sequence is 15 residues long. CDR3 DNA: TGTGCCAGCAGCGTCGGACAGGGTCGGGGTGAAAAACTGTTTTTT. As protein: CASSVGQGRGEKLFF. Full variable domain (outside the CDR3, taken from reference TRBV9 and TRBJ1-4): DSGVTQTPKHLITATGQRVTLRCSPRSGDLSVYWYQQSLDQGLQFLIQYYNGEERAKGNILERFSAQQFPDLHSELNLSSLELGDSALYFCASSVGQGRGEKLFFGSGTQLSVL.

CDR3 in amino acids: CASSMTLGYEQYF. As DNA, the CDR3 is TGTGCCAGTAGTATGACCCTAGGATACGAGCAGTACTTC. The chain uses TRBV19 and TRBJ2-7; D gene unclear. This CDR3 comprises 13 residues. Germline V gene data show CDR1 as LNHDA and CDR2 as SQIVND (reference sequence). V lost 3 bases to trimming and J lost 4 bases, with 10 bases between them.

The CDR3 reads CASSPRDTSYEQYF. CDR3 coding DNA: TGTGCCAGCAGCCCCCGGGACACCTCCTACGAGCAGTACTTC. The V and J genes are TRBV7-6 and TRBJ2-7; tentative D call: TRBD1 (6 bases). The CDR3 runs 14 residues. The V end lost 5 bases, the J end lost 0 bases, and 11 bases lay between the germline ends. The germline V gene encodes CDR1 SGHVS and CDR2 FNYEAQ.

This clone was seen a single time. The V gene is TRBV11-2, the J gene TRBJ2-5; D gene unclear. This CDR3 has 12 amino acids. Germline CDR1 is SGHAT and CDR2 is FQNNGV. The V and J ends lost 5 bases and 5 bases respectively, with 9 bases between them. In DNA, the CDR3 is TGTGCCAGCAGCCCATTTAGGGAGACCCAGTACTTC. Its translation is CASSPFRETQYF.

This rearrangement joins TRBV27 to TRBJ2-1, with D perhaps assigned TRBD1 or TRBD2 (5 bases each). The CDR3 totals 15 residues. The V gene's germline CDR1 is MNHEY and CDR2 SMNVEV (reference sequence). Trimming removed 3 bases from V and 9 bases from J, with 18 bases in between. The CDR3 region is CASSFYGAPTGEQFF. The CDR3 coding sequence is TGTGCCAGCAGTTTTTACGGGGCCCCTACAGGTGAGCAGTTCTTC.

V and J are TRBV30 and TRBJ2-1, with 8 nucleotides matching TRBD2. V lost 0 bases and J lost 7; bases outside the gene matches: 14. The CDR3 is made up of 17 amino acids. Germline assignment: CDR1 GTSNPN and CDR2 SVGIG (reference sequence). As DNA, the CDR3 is TGTGCCTGGAGTGTACTGAACGGGAGGGCCTCGGGGAATGAGCAGTTCTTC. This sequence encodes CAWSVLNGRASGNEQFF.

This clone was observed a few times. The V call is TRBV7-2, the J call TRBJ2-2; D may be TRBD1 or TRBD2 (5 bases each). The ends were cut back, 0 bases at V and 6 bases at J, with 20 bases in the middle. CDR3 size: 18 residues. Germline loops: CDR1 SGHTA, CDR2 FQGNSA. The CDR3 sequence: CASSLAPGPHIQPGELFF. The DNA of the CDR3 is TGTGCCAGCAGCTTAGCCCCGGGACCCCATATTCAACCCGGGGAGCTGTTTTTT.

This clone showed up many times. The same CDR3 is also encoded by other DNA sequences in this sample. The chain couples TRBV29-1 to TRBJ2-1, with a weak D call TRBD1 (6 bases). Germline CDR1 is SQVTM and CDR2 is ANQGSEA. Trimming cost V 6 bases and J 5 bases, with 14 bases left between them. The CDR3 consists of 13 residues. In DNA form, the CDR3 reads TGCAGCGTCGCCAAGGGGGACCACAATGAGCAGTTCTTC. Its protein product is CSVAKGDHNEQFF.

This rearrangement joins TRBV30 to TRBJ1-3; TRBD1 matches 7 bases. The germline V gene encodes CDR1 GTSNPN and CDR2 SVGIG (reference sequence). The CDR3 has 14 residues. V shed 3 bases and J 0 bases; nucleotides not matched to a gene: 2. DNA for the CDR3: TGTGCCTGGAGAACAGGGGCCTCTGGAAACACCATATATTTT. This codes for CAWRTGASGNTIYF.

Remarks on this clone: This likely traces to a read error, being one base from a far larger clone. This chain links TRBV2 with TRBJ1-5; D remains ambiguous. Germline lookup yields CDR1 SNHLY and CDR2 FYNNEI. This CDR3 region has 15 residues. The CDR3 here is CASSGPPNSNQLQHF. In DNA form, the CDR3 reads TGTGCCAGCAGCGGCCCCCCCAATAGCAATCAGCTCCAGCATTTT.

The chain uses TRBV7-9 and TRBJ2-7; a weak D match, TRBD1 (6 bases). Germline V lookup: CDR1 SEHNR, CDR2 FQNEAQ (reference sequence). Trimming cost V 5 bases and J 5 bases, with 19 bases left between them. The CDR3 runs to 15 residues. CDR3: CASSPYYRDNNEQYF. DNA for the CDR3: TGTGCCAGCAGCCCCTACTACCGGGACAACAACGAGCAGTACTTC.

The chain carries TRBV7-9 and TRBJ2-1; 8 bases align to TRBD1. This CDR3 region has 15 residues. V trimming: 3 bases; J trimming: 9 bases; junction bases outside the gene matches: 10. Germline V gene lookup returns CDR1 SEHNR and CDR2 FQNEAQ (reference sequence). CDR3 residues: CASSFGRDRLAEQFF. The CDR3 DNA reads TGTGCCAGCAGCTTCGGCCGGGACAGGCTCGCTGAGCAGTTCTTC. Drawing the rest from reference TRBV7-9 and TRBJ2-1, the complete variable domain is DTGVSQNPRHKITKRGQNVTFRCDPISEHNRLYWYRQTLGQGPEFLTYFQNEAQLEKSRLLSDRFSAERPKGSFSTLEIQRTEQGDSAMYLCASSFGRDRLAEQFFGPGTRLTVL.

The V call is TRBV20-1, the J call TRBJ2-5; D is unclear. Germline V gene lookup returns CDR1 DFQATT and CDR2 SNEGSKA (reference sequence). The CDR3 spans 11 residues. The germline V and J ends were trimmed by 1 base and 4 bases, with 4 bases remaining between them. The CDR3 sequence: CSARGLETQYF. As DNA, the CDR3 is TGCAGTGCTAGAGGTCTAGAGACCCAGTACTTC.

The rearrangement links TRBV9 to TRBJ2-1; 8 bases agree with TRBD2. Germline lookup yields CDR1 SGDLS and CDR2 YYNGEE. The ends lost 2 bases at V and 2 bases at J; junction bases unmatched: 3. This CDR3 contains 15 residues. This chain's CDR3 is CASSVSGSPYNEQFF. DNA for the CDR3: TGTGCCAGCAGCGTCAGCGGGAGCCCCTACAATGAGCAGTTCTTC.

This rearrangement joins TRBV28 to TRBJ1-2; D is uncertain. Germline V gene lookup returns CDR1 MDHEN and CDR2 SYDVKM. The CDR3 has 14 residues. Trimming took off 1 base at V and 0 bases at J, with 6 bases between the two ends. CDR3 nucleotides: TGTGCCAGCAGTTTATACACTTCTAACTATGGCTACACCTTC. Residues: CASSLYTSNYGYTF.

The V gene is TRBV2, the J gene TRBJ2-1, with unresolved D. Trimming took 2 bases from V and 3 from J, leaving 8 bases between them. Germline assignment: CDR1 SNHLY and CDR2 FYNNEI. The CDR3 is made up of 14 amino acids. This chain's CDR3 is CASSEMLFYNEQFF. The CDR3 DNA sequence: TGTGCCAGCAGTGAAATGCTATTCTACAATGAGCAGTTCTTC. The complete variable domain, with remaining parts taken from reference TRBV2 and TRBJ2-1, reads EPEVTQTPSHQVTQMGQEVILRCVPISNHLYFYWYRQILGQKVEFLVSFYNNEISEKSEIFDDQFSVERPDGSNFTLKIRSTKLEDSAMYFCASSEMLFYNEQFFGPGTRLTVL.

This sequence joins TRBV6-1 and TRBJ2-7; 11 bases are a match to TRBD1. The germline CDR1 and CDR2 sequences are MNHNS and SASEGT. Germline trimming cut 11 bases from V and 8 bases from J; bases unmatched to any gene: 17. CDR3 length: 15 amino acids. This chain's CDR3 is CAGKTSGQGVNKQYF. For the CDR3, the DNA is TGTGCCGGAAAAACCTCGGGACAGGGGGTTAACAAGCAGTACTTC.

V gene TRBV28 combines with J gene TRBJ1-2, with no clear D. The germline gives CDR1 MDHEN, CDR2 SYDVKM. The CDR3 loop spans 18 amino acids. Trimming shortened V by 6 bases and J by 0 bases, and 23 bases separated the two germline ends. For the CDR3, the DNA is TGTGCCAGCAGCTTAGCTTATAGGACGGCTTATCCTAACTATGGCTACACCTTC. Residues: CASSLAYRTAYPNYGYTF.

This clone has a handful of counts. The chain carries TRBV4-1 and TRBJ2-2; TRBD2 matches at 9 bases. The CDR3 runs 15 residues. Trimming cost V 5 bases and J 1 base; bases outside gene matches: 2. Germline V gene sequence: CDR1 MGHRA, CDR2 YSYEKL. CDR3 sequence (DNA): TGCGCCAGCAGCTGGCGGGAGGGGAACACCGGGGAGCTGTTTTTT. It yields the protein CASSWREGNTGELFF.

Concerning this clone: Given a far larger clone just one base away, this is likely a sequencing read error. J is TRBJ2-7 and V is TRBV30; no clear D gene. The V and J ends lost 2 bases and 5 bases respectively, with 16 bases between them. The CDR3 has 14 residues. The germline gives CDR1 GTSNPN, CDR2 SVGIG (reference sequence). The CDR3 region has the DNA TGTGCCTGGAGTAGGGAAAGGCTGGCCAACGAGCAGTACTTC. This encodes CAWSRERLANEQYF.

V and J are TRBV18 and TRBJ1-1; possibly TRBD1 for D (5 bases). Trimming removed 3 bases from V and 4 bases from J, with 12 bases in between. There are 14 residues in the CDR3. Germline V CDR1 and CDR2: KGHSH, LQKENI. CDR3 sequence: CASSPAVGGTEAFF. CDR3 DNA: TGTGCCAGCTCACCCGCCGTGGGGGGCACTGAAGCTTTCTTT.

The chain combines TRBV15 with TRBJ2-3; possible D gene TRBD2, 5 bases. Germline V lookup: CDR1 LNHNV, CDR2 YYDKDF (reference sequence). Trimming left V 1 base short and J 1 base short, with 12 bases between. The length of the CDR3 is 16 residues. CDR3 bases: TGTGCCACCAGCAGAGTCCCTAGCAAGGGCACAGATACGCAGTATTTT. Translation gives CATSRVPSKGTDTQYF.

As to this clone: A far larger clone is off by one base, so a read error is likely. The CDR3 nucleotides are TGCGCCAGCAGCTTAACGGGATCCCCCCTCGAGCAGTACTTC. Amino acids: CASSLTGSPLEQYF. The rearrangement uses TRBV5-1 and TRBJ2-7; weak D call: TRBD2 (5 bases). This CDR3 has 14 residues. Germline CDR1 SGHRS, CDR2 YFSETQ. The germline V and J ends were trimmed by 2 bases and 6 bases, with 15 bases remaining between them.

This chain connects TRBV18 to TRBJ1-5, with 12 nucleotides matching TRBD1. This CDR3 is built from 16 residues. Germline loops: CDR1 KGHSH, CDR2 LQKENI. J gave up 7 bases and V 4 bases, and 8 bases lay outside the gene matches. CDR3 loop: CASSLRDRGLRQPQHF. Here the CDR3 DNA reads TGTGCCAGCTCACTACGGGACAGGGGGCTTAGACAGCCCCAGCATTTT. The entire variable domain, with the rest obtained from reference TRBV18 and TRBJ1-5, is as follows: NAGVMQNPRHLVRRRGQEARLRCSPMKGHSHVYWYRQLPEEGLKFMVYLQKENIIDESGMPKERFSAEFPKEGPSILRIQQVVRGDSAAYFCASSLRDRGLRQPQHFGDGTRLSIL.

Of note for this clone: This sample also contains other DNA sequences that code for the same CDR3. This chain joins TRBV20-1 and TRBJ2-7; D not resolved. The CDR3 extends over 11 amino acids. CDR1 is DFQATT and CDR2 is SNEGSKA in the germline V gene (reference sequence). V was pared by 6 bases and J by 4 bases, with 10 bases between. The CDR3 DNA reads TGCAGTGCCCCTATCAGTTACGAGCAGTACTTC. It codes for CSAPISYEQYF.